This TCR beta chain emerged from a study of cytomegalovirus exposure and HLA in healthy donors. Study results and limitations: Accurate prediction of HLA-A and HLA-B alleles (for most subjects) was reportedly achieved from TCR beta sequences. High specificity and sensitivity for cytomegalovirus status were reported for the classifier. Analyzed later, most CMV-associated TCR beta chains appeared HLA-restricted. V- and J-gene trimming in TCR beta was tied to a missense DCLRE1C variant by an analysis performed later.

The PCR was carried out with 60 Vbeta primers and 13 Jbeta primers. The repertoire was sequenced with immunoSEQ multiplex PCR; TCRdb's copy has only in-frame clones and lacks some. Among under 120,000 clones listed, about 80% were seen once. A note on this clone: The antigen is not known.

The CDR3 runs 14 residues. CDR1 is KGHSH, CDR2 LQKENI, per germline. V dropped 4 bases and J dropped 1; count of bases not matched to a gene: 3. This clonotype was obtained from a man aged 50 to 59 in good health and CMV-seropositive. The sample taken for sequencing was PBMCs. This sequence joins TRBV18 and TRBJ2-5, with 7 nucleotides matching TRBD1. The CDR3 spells CASSRGQSQETQYF. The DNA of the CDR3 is TGTGCCAGCTCACGGGGACAGTCCCAAGAGACCCAGTACTTC. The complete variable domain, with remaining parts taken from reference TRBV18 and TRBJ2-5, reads NAGVMQNPRHLVRRRGQEARLRCSPMKGHSHVYWYRQLPEEGLKFMVYLQKENIIDESGMPKERFSAEFPKEGPSILRIQQVVRGDSAAYFCASSRGQSQETQYFGPGTRLLVL.